The T cell receptor (beta chain) under discussion was sequenced for a study of blood T cell repertoires in COVID-19. Here immunoSEQ multiplex PCR was the method, and the copy in TCRdb shows in-frame clones only, minus some. The sample holds about 50,000 clones, more than 70% seen once. Sequences were obtained from peripheral blood. This receptor was taken from a woman aged 60-75 years with acute or convalescent COVID-19.

The CDR3 is CSVDGGQSSYNEQFF. CDR3 nucleotide sequence: TGCAGCGTTGATGGGGGACAGAGCTCCTACAATGAGCAGTTCTTC. This sequence joins TRBV29-1 and TRBJ2-1, with TRBD1 matching over 7 bases. Looked up from germline, CDR1 is SQVTM and CDR2 is ANQGSEA. The CDR3 has 15 residues. Trimming removed 3 bases from V and 0 bases from J; junction bases left unmatched: 5.